The text below deals with one T cell receptor beta chain. Antigen specificity is unknown. The data stem from a study of cytomegalovirus exposure and HLA in healthy donors. In the study overall: In terms of ancestry, the Caucasian-associated cluster contained about 80% of the approximately 400 genotyped donors.

Study results and limitations: Apart from CMV serostatus, no immune exposure information was available. Reported results showed that the classifier diagnosed cytomegalovirus status with high specificity and sensitivity. Previous analysis showed most TCR beta V segments were productive about 90% or about 30% of the time.

Germline CDR1 is MNHEY and CDR2 is SMNVEV (reference sequence). This CDR3 contains 18 residues. V lost 0 bases to trimming and J lost 3 bases; unmatched junction nucleotides: 4. PCR was performed using 60 Vbeta and 13 Jbeta primers. Data came from immunoSEQ multiplex PCR; TCRdb stores just in-frame clones and leaves some out. The profile shows fewer than 150,000 clones, about 78% of them singletons. The V gene is TRBV27, the J gene TRBJ2-1; TRBD2 aligns across 14 bases. The receptor was isolated from a male donor in good health and CMV-seronegative. Material: PBMCs. The CDR3: CASSLSGTSGSLYNEQFF. In DNA form, the CDR3 reads TGTGCCAGCAGTTTATCGGGGACTAGCGGGAGCCTCTACAATGAGCAGTTCTTC.